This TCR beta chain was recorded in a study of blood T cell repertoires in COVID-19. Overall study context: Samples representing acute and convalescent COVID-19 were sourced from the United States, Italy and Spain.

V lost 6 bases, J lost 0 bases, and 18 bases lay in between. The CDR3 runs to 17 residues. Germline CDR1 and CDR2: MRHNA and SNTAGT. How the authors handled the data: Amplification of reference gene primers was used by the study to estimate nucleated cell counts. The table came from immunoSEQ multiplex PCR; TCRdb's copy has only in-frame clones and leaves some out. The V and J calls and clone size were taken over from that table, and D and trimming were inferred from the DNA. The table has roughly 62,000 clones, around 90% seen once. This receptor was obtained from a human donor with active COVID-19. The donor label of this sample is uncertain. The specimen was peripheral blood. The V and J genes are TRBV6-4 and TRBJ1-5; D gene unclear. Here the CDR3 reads CASRCPSWDYSNQPQHF. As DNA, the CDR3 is TGTGCCAGCAGGTGCCCTAGCTGGGATTATAGCAATCAGCCCCAGCATTTT.